This TCR beta chain was found in a study of T cell responses to AZD1222 COVID-19 vaccine. Study details: Analyses pooled second doses at about 4 or about 12 weeks.

Trimming took off 3 bases at V and 8 bases at J, with 13 bases between the two ends. The CDR3 has 13 amino acids. The germline CDR1 and CDR2 sequences are SGHVS and FNYEAQ. Sequencing was performed with immunoSEQ multiplex PCR; in TCRdb, only in-frame clones are kept and a portion is missing. The sample lists 150,000 or so clones, roughly 89% occurring once. Broader study findings: Seropositive status at baseline applied to only six AZD1222 recipients. The donors showed a predominance of white British ancestry and of females, with possible underestimation of clonal diversity.

This clone has only one observation. Its matching antigen is unknown. This sample comprised peripheral blood, obtained on day 0 of AZD1222 vaccination. The chain has TRBV7-6 and TRBJ1-1; the D gene is possibly TRBD1 (5 bases). This clonotype was sampled from an adult in good health. The CDR3 spells CASSFDPGDEAFF. The CDR3 DNA reads as TGTGCCAGCAGCTTCGATCCGGGGGACGAAGCTTTCTTT. Filled out from reference TRBV7-6 and TRBJ1-1, the complete variable domain reads GAGVSQSPRYKVTKRGQDVALRCDPISGHVSLYWYRQALGQGPEFLTYFNYEAQQDKSGLPNDRFSAERPEGSISTLTIQRTEQRDSAMYRCASSFDPGDEAFFGQGTRLTVV.